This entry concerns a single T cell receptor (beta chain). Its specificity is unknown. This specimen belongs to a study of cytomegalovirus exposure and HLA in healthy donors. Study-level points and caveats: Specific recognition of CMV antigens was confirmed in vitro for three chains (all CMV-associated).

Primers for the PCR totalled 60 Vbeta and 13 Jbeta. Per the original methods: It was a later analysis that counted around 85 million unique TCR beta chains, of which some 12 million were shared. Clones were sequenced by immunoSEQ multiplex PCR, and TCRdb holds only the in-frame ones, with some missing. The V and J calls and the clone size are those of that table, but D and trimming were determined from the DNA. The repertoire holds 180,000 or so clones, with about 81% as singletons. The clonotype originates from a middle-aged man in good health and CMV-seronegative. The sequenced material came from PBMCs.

CDR3 sequence: CASSVVPPAGGNTEAFF. In nucleotides, the CDR3 is TGTGCCAGCAGCGTAGTCCCCCCGGCAGGGGGGAACACTGAAGCTTTCTTT. The chain employs TRBV9 and TRBJ1-1; TRBD1 matches 7 bases. Unmatched junction bases numbered 9, after V lost 0 bases and J lost 1 base. This CDR3 contains 17 residues. The germline gives CDR1 SGDLS, CDR2 YYNGEE. Using reference TRBV9 and TRBJ1-1 for the parts outside the CDR3, the full variable domain is DSGVTQTPKHLITATGQRVTLRCSPRSGDLSVYWYQQSLDQGLQFLIQYYNGEERAKGNILERFSAQQFPDLHSELNLSSLELGDSALYFCASSVVPPAGGNTEAFFGQGTRLTVV.